The following is a T cell receptor beta chain sequence with its context. This sample is part of a study of T cell changes during pregnancy in multiple sclerosis. The table came from immunoSEQ multiplex PCR; TCRdb's copy has only in-frame clones and leaves some out. The table records about 80,000 clones, about 91% of them present only once. V lost 3 bases and J 6 bases, leaving 15 bases between the germline ends. Germline CDR1 is MNHEY and CDR2 is SMNVEV (reference sequence). The CDR3 is 15 amino acids. This receptor was obtained from a female donor with multiple sclerosis, enrolled in a pregnancy study. The genes are TRBV27 and TRBJ2-1; D may be TRBD1 (6 bases). The specimen comprised peripheral blood, sampled before pregnancy. The CDR3 spells CASSFDLGAVNEQFF. As DNA, the CDR3 is TGTGCCAGCAGTTTTGATCTGGGGGCGGTCAATGAGCAGTTCTTC.